One and the same sample provided the 4 T cell receptor beta chains below, sequenced in a study of cytomegalovirus exposure and HLA in healthy donors. The PCR ran on 60 Vbeta and 13 Jbeta primers. Assay used: immunoSEQ multiplex PCR; TCRdb lists only in-frame clones, some missing. The table has around 110,000 clones, roughly 76% seen once. Sequences were obtained from PBMCs. Receptors were obtained from a woman between 50 and 59 years old in good health and CMV-seropositive.

The chain links TRBV5-6 to TRBJ2-1; D unresolved. Germline V gene data show CDR1 as SGHDT and CDR2 as YYEEEE. The CDR3 totals 13 residues. Trimming left V 0 bases short and J 5 bases short, with 6 bases between. CDR3 region: CASSLVANNEQFF. The CDR3 nucleotides read TGTGCCAGCAGCTTGGTGGCCAACAATGAGCAGTTCTTC. Full variable domain (outside the CDR3, taken from reference TRBV5-6 and TRBJ2-1): DAGVTQSPTHLIKTRGQQVTLRCSPKSGHDTVSWYQQALGQGPQFIFQYYEEEERQRGNFPDRFSGHQFPNYSSELNVNALLLGDSALYLCASSLVANNEQFFGPGTRLTVL.

J is TRBJ2-1 and V is TRBV5-1; D not certain. The CDR3 loop spans 11 amino acids. V lost 4 bases to trimming and J lost 10 bases, with 9 bases between them. The germline CDR1 and CDR2 sequences are SGHRS and YFSETQ. CDR3 amino acids: CASSPAREQFF. In DNA form, the CDR3 reads TGCGCCAGCAGCCCCGCGAGGGAGCAGTTCTTC.

This clone was counted between two and nine times. The chain links TRBV6-5 to TRBJ1-5; no firm D call. V was pared by 6 bases and J by 3 bases, with 15 bases between. The CDR3 totals 15 residues. The germline V gene encodes CDR1 MNHEY and CDR2 SVGAGI. This CDR3 reads CASRLSSGDNQPQHF. In nucleotides, the CDR3 is TGTGCCAGCAGACTATCCAGTGGAGACAATCAGCCCCAGCATTTT.

CDR3 in amino acids: CASSPEVLAGVNEKLFF. CDR3 bases: TGTGCCAGCAGCCCCGAGGTCCTCGCAGGGGTGAATGAAAAACTGTTTTTT. The chain employs TRBV7-9 and TRBJ1-4; D is perhaps TRBD1 (6 bases). The germline CDR1 and CDR2 sequences are SEHNR and FQNEAQ (reference sequence). The V end was cut by 5 bases, the J end by 5 bases, with 21 bases between. The CDR3 runs 17 residues.